The entry that follows covers one TCR beta chain sequence. The antigen remains undetermined. After removal of 0 bases from V and 6 bases from J, the junction contained 4 bases not matched to a gene. CDR1 is SGHNT and CDR2 is YYREEE in the germline V gene (reference sequence). The CDR3 spans 16 residues. The sample belongs to a study of blood T cells in healthy people across ages. Across the whole study: About one barcoded TCR beta cDNA was captured per two T cells. General study findings and limits: It was held that diversity estimates obtained from one million T cells represented underestimates.

A second about 7 to 11 cycle PCR used barcoded and J-beta primers. TCRdb called the 5' RACE reads again in MiXCR, with one record for every CDR3 protein. The sample includes about 1.5 million distinct CDR3 sequences, under 55% seen only once; the top ten take more than 4%. The specimen was blood. The rearrangement links TRBV5-4 to TRBJ2-2; 11 bases fit TRBD2. This TCR came from a woman between 18 and 30 years old in good health. The CDR3 protein is CASSLVASGGSGELFF. In DNA, the CDR3 is TGTGCCAGCAGCTTGGTTGCTAGCGGGGGGTCCGGGGAGCTGTTTTTT.